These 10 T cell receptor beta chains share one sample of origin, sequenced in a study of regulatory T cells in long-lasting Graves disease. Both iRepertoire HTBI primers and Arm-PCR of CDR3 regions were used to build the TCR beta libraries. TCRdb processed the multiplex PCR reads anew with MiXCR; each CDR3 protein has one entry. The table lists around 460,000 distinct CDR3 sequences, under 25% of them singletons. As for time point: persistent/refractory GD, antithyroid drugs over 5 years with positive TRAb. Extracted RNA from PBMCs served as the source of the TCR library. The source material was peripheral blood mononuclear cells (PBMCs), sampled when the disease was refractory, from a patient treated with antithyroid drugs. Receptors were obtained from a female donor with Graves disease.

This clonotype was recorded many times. CDR3 protein: CASRSLQANDQPQHF. CDR3 in DNA: TGTGCCAGCAGATCGCTACAGGCGAACGATCAGCCCCAGCATTTT. The chain has TRBV6-1 and TRBJ1-5; the D gene is possibly TRBD1 (5 bases). CDR1 is MNHNS and CDR2 is SASEGT in the germline V gene. Trimming stripped 6 bases from V and 5 bases from J, with 17 bases between. The CDR3 loop spans 15 amino acids.

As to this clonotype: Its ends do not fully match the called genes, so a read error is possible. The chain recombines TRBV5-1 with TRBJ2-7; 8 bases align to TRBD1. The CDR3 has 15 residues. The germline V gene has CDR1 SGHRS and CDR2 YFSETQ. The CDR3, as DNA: TGCGCCAGCAGCTTGGGGGATGGGACAGGCGAAGTGTTTGACTTC. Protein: CASSLGDGTGEVFDF. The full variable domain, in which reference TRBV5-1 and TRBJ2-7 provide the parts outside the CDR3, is KAGVTQTPRYLIKTRGQQVTLSCSPISGHRSVSWYQQTPGQGLQFLFEYFSETQRNKGNFPGRFSGRQFSNSRSEMNVSTLELGDSALYLCASSLGDGTGEVFDFGPGTRLTVT.

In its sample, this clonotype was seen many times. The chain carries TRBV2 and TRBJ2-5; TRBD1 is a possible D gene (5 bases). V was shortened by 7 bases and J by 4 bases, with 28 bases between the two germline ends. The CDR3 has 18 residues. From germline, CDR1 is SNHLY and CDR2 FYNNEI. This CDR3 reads CASTHKLTLKGQRETQYF. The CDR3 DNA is TGTGCCAGCACGCACAAGCTGACCCTAAAGGGGCAACGAGAGACCCAGTACTTC.

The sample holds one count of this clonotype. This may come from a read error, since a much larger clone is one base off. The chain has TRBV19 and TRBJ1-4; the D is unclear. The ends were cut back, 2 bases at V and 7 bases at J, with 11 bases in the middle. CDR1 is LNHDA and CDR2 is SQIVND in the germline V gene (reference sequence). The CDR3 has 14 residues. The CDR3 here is CASSIPGRGEKLFF. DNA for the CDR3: TGTGCCAGTAGTATACCCGGGCGCGGTGAAAAACTGTTTTTT.

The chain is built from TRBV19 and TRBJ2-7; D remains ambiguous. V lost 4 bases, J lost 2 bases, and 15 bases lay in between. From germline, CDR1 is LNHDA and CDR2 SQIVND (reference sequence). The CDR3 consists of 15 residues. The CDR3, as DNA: TGTGCCAGTAGTAGAGACCCTTATGAGGCCTACGAGCAGTACTTC. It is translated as CASSRDPYEAYEQYF. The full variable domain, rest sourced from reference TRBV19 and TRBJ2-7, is DGGITQSPKYLFRKEGQNVTLSCEQNLNHDAMYWYRQDPGQGLRLIYYSQIVNDFQKGDIAEGYSVSREKKESFPLTVTSAQKNPTAFYLCASSRDPYEAYEQYFGPGTRLTVT.

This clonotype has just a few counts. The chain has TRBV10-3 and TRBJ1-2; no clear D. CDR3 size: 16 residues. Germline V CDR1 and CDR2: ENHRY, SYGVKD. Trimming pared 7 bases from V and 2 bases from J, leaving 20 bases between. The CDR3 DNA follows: TGTGCCATCACCGAGATTTGGGAGGGTTCGAACTATGGCTACACCTTC. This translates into CAITEIWEGSNYGYTF.

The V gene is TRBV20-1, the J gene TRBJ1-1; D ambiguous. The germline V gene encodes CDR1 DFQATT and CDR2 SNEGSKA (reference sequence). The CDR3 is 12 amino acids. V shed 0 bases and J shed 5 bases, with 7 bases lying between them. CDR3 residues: CSAREGPTEAFF. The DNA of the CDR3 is TGCAGTGCTAGAGAAGGCCCGACTGAAGCTTTCTTT.

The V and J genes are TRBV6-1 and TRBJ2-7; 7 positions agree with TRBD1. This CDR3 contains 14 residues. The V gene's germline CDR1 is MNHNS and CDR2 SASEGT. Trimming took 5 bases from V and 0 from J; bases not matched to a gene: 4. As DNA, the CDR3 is TGTGCCAGCAGTATGGGACAGCTCTCCTACGAGCAGTACTTC. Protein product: CASSMGQLSYEQYF.

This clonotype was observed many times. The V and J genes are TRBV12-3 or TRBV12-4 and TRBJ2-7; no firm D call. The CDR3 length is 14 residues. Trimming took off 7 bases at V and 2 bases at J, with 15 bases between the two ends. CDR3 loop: CASTTLGVTYEQYF. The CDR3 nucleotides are TGTGCCAGCACTACGTTGGGCGTGACCTACGAGCAGTACTTC.

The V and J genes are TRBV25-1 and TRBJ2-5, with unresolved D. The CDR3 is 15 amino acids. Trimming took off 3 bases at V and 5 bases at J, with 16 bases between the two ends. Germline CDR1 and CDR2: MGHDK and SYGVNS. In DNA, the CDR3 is TGTGCCAGCAGTGATTCCACGGTAACGCGGGAGACCCAGTACTTC. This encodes CASSDSTVTRETQYF.